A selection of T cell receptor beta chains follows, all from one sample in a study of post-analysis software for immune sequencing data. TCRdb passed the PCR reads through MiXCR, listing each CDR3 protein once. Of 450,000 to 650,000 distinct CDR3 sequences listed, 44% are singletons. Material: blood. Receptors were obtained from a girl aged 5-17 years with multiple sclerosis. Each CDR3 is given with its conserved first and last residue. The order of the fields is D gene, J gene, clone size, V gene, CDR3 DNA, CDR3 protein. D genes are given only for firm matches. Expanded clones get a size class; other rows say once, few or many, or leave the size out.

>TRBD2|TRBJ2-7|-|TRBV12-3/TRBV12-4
TGTGCCAGCAGTCCCCGAACTAGCGGGAGGGCCGCCGAGCAGTACTTC
CASSPRTSGRAAEQYF
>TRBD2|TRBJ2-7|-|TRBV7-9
TGTGCCAGCAGCTCCCGGGGGGTACTAGGCTCCTACGAGCAGTACTTC
CASSSRGVLGSYEQYF
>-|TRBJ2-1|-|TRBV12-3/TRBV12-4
TGTGCCAGCAGTTTCGGGACTTCACAGTTCTTC
CASSFGTSQFF
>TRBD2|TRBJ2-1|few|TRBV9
TGTGCCAGCAGCGTAGGGGGAGGGTGGAACAATGAGCAGTTCTTC
CASSVGGGWNNEQFF
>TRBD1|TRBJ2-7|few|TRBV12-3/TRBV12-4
TGTGCCAGCAGCTTAGGGACAGGGGGAGCCTACGAGCAGTACTTC
CASSLGTGGAYEQYF
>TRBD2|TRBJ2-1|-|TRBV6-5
TGTGCCAGCAGTTACTCGATAGCGGGAGGGCCCAATGAGCAGTTCTTC
CASSYSIAGGPNEQFF
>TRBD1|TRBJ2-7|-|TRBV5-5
TGTGCCAGCAGCTCCCCACGGGACAGCTCCTCGAGCTCCTACGAGCAGTACTTC
CASSSPRDSSSSSYEQYF
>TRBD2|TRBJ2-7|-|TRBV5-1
TGCGCCAGCAGCCAGTGGACTAGCGGGAGGTCCTACGAGCAGTACTTC
CASSQWTSGRSYEQYF
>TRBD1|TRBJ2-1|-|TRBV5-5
TGTGCCAGCAGCTTTAGCCTGACCGGGACAGCTTACAATGAGCAGTTCTTC
CASSFSLTGTAYNEQFF
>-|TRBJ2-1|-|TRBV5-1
TGCGCCAGCGGGGGACTGGAAAGCTCCTGCAATGAGCAGTTATTC
CASGGLESSCNEQLF
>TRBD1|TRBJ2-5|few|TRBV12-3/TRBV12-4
TGTGCCAGCAGTACTCCGGGACAGGGGATCACTGAGACCCAGTACTTC
CASSTPGQGITETQYF
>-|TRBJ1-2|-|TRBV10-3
TGTGCCATCAGTGAGTCGCCACCCCGGGAGGTTGGCTATGGCTACACCTTC
CAISESPPREVGYGYTF
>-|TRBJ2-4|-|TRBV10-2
TGCGCCAGCAGTGAGAACAGCCTTAAAAACATTCAGTACTTC
CASSENSLKNIQYF
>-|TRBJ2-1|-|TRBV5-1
TGCGCCAGCAGCCCCCCGCGGCTGGACTACAATGAGCAGTTCTTC
CASSPPRLDYNEQFF
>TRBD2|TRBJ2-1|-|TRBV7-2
TGTGCCAGCAGATTAGGGGCGGGGGGGCGAAATGAGCAGTTCTTC
CASRLGAGGRNEQFF